One sample yielded the 30 T cell receptor beta chains listed below, sequenced in a study of cytomegalovirus exposure and HLA in healthy donors. PCR amplification relied on 60 Vbeta primers (plus 13 Jbeta primers). Only in-frame clones appear in the TCRdb table, and some are missing; sequencing was by immunoSEQ multiplex PCR. Among about 160,000 clones listed, over 70% were seen once. What was sequenced was PBMCs. The source of these receptors is a woman between 45 and 65 years old in good health and CMV-seropositive.

The V call is TRBV19, the J call TRBJ1-4; possible D gene TRBD1, 6 bases. The germline CDR1 and CDR2 sequences are LNHDA and SQIVND (reference sequence). V lost 10 bases and J 3 bases, leaving 12 bases between the germline ends. The CDR3 totals 13 residues. In DNA form, the CDR3 reads TGTGCCACAACAGGGTCGGCTAATGAAAAACTGTTTTTT. Its protein is CATTGSANEKLFF.

The CDR3: CASSLGQGGREQFF. CDR3 in DNA: TGCGCCAGCAGCTTGGGACAGGGAGGTCGTGAGCAGTTCTTC. This chain uses TRBV5-1 with TRBJ2-1, with D possibly matching TRBD1 (7 bases). The CDR3 spans 14 residues. The V and J ends lost 0 bases and 9 bases respectively, with 13 bases between them. Germline CDR1 is SGHRS and CDR2 is YFSETQ.

The chain recombines TRBV7-2 with TRBJ1-5; D is unclear. The CDR3 covers 15 residues. The V gene's germline CDR1 is SGHTA and CDR2 FQGNSA. Between the trimmed V and J ends, which lost 1 base and 0 bases, there was a span of 7 bases. The CDR3 nucleotides read TGTGCCAGCAGCTTAGGAGGTTATAGCAATCAGCCCCAGCATTTT. Encoded protein: CASSLGGYSNQPQHF.

The chain has TRBV7-9 and TRBJ2-5; TRBD2 matches 10 bases. Trimming removed 7 bases from V and 3 bases from J; junction bases left unmatched: 17. Germline CDR1 is SEHNR and CDR2 is FQNEAQ (reference sequence). CDR3 size: 18 residues. DNA for the CDR3: TGTGCCAGCAACACGAATCTTTTTATCGGGACTAGCGAAGAGACCCAGTACTTC. It yields the protein CASNTNLFIGTSEETQYF. The variable domain in full, with the rest retrieved from reference TRBV7-9 and TRBJ2-5, is DTGVSQNPRHKITKRGQNVTFRCDPISEHNRLYWYRQTLGQGPEFLTYFQNEAQLEKSRLLSDRFSAERPKGSFSTLEIQRTEQGDSAMYLCASNTNLFIGTSEETQYFGPGTRLLVL.

In this sample, this clone turned up a few times. The chain recombines TRBV2 with TRBJ2-1; 8 bases fit TRBD1. V dropped 4 bases and J dropped 6; count of bases not matched to a gene: 5. CDR1 SNHLY and CDR2 FYNNEI come from the germline V gene. The CDR3 is made up of 14 amino acids. CDR3 region: CASSVGQGRNEQFF. The CDR3 region has the DNA TGTGCCAGCAGTGTTGGACAGGGTCGCAATGAGCAGTTCTTC.

The V gene is TRBV29-1, the J gene TRBJ1-1; possible D gene TRBD1, 6 bases. This CDR3 has 12 amino acids. Germline V lookup: CDR1 SQVTM, CDR2 ANQGSEA. V lost 4 bases, J lost 5 bases, and 11 bases lay in between. CDR3 loop: CSVATGGTEAFF. CDR3 nucleotides: TGCAGCGTTGCGACAGGAGGTACTGAAGCTTTCTTT.

The J gene is TRBJ2-1, the V gene TRBV10-2, with 9 positions matching TRBD2. V shed 0 bases and J 0 bases; nucleotides not matched to a gene: 0. Per germline, CDR1 WSHSY and CDR2 SAAADI. The CDR3 totals 16 residues. DNA of the CDR3: TGCGCCAGCAGTGAGTCTAGCGGGGGCTCCTACAATGAGCAGTTCTTC. Protein: CASSESSGGSYNEQFF.

Only one count was recorded for this clone. V is TRBV27 and J is TRBJ2-1, with 8 positions matching TRBD2. Per the germline V gene, CDR1 is MNHEY and CDR2 is SMNVEV (reference sequence). This CDR3 is built from 16 residues. V lost 5 bases and J lost 0; bases outside the gene matches: 6. The DNA for the CDR3 is TGTGCCAGCAGTCTCACTAGCGGTAGCTCCTACAATGAGCAGTTCTTC. This gives the protein CASSLTSGSSYNEQFF.

The chain has TRBV29-1 and TRBJ2-1, with D uncertain. This CDR3 region has 13 residues. The germline V and J ends were trimmed by 4 bases and 5 bases, with 12 bases remaining between them. Germline V gene lookup returns CDR1 SQVTM and CDR2 ANQGSEA. CDR3 DNA sequence: TGCAGCGTTGTGGGCAGGAAGAACAATGAGCAGTTCTTC. The encoded protein is CSVVGRKNNEQFF.

This rearrangement joins TRBV5-4 to TRBJ1-6, with D hard to call. This CDR3 is built from 14 residues. Trimming removed 0 bases at V and 8 bases at J, with 9 bases between. Germline V CDR1 and CDR2: SGHNT, YYREEE (reference sequence). The CDR3 DNA reads as TGTGCCAGCAGCTTGGCTGGGCGGGATTCACCCCTCCACTTT. It translates to CASSLAGRDSPLHF.

This chain links TRBV2 with TRBJ1-1; no clear D gene. The CDR3 is 15 amino acids. Germline values: CDR1 SNHLY, CDR2 FYNNEI. V was clipped by 6 bases and J by 1 base, with 15 bases between them. The CDR3 region has the DNA TGTGCCAGCAGGAGGGAACAGAGTAAGAACACTGAAGCTTTCTTT. Protein sequence: CASRREQSKNTEAFF.

The chain employs TRBV6-5 and TRBJ1-4; the match to TRBD1 covers 8 bases. In germline, CDR1 is MNHEY, CDR2 SVGAGI. V lost 5 bases to trimming and J lost 4 bases; unmatched junction nucleotides: 6. The CDR3 length is 15 residues. The CDR3 here is CASSRWTGYNEKLFF. In nucleotides, the CDR3 is TGTGCCAGCAGTAGATGGACAGGGTATAATGAAAAACTGTTTTTT.

This clone was seen only a few times. V and J are TRBV5-1 and TRBJ2-5; no firm D call. Germline V CDR1 and CDR2: SGHRS, YFSETQ. This CDR3 is built from 13 residues. V lost 2 bases and J lost 3, with 8 bases in between. The CDR3 is CASSFSSEETQYF. The CDR3 DNA reads TGCGCCAGCAGCTTTTCGTCAGAAGAGACCCAGTACTTC.

This chain joins TRBV5-1 and TRBJ1-6, with 9 bases identical to TRBD1. The CDR3 length is 14 residues. The trim removed 4 bases at V and 7 bases at J, leaving 3 bases unmatched. Germline V gives CDR1 SGHRS, CDR2 YFSETQ. CDR3 sequence reads: CASSTGQGNSPLHF. In nucleotides, the CDR3 is TGCGCCAGCAGCACGGGACAGGGAAATTCACCCCTCCACTTT.

The chain uses TRBV6-6 and TRBJ1-6, with 7 nucleotides matching TRBD1. CDR1 and CDR2 (germline): MNHNY, SVGAGI (reference sequence). The CDR3 is 13 amino acids. V trimming: 10 bases; J trimming: 12 bases; junction bases outside the gene matches: 12. CDR3 DNA sequence: TGTGCCACCGCGGGACAGCCAGAGGGACCCCTCCACTTT. Its protein is CATAGQPEGPLHF.

This clone was counted between two and nine times. The chain is built from TRBV19 and TRBJ2-7, with 7 nucleotides matching TRBD1. This CDR3 contains 14 residues. The germline V gene has CDR1 LNHDA and CDR2 SQIVND (reference sequence). The J segment lost 5 bases and the V segment lost 4 bases, leaving 8 bases of the junction unmatched. The DNA of the CDR3 is TGTGCCAGTAGTAACCCAGGACAGGTTAACGAGCAGTACTTC. The encoded protein is CASSNPGQVNEQYF.

V and J are TRBV5-4 and TRBJ1-6; 10 bases fit TRBD1. J gave up 5 bases and V 2 bases, and 4 bases lay outside the gene matches. Germline values: CDR1 SGHNT, CDR2 YYREEE (reference sequence). The CDR3 has 16 amino acids. This CDR3 is CASSFEGQGDNSPLHF. CDR3 DNA: TGTGCCAGCAGCTTTGAAGGACAGGGGGATAATTCACCCCTCCACTTT.

The rearrangement links TRBV10-1 to TRBJ1-1; D might be TRBD1 (5 bases). The CDR3 totals 14 residues. V lost 5 bases, J lost 3 bases, and 13 bases lay in between. CDR1 and CDR2 (germline): WNHNN, SYGVQD (reference sequence). For the CDR3, the DNA is TGCGCCAGCAGTCCGGGAGGGGAGGACACTGAAGCTTTCTTT. Encoded protein: CASSPGGEDTEAFF.

The rearrangement joins TRBV6-1 to TRBJ1-4; D gene ambiguous. V was cut by 2 bases and J by 5 bases, with 18 bases left in between. Germline V gene sequence: CDR1 MNHNS, CDR2 SASEGT. The CDR3 spans 17 residues. In DNA form, the CDR3 reads TGTGCCAGCAGTGAACAACAGTCCCCCGGGATAAATGAAAAACTGTTTTTT. Encoded protein: CASSEQQSPGINEKLFF.

A note on this clone: The sample contains more than one DNA sequence encoding this CDR3. The rearrangement links TRBV7-9 to TRBJ1-2, with 12 bases fitting TRBD1. The germline V gene has CDR1 SEHNR and CDR2 FQNEAQ (reference sequence). Germline trimming cut 3 bases from V and 5 bases from J; bases unmatched to any gene: 13. CDR3 size: 18 residues. In nucleotides, the CDR3 is TGTGCCAGCAGCTTGCTCAGGGGGACAGGGGGCGTTGGGTATGGCTACACCTTC. As protein: CASSLLRGTGGVGYGYTF.

V is TRBV5-8 and J is TRBJ2-1, with D possibly TRBD1 on 5 matching bases. CDR3 length equals 10 residues. Germline V gives CDR1 SGHTS, CDR2 YDEGEE. V was trimmed by 6 bases and J by 13 bases, leaving 11 bases between them. DNA for the CDR3: TGTGCCAGCAACGACAGAAACCAGTTCTTC. Encoded protein: CASNDRNQFF. The full variable domain, its missing parts supplied by reference TRBV5-8 and TRBJ2-1, is EAGVTQSPTHLIKTRGQQATLRCSPISGHTSVYWYQQALGLGLQFLLWYDEGEERNRGNFPPRFSGRQFPNYSSELNVNALELEDSALYLCASNDRNQFFGPGTRLTVL.

This chain uses TRBV2 with TRBJ1-6; TRBD1 matches 10 bases. The V and J ends lost 1 base and 10 bases, in that order; junction bases with no gene match: 4. Germline values: CDR1 SNHLY, CDR2 FYNNEI. The CDR3 is 15 residues long. CDR3 nucleotides: TGTGCCAGCAGTGAAGAGGACAGGGGGTGGTCACCCCTCCACTTT. This sequence encodes CASSEEDRGWSPLHF.

The V and J genes are TRBV2 and TRBJ2-3; D remains ambiguous. V was trimmed by 6 bases and J by 4 bases, leaving 5 bases between them. The germline V gene encodes CDR1 SNHLY and CDR2 FYNNEI. This CDR3 is 11 amino acids long. The CDR3 DNA reads as TGTGCCAGCAGCTTAGCAGATACGCAGTATTTT. Protein product: CASSLADTQYF. Using reference TRBV2 and TRBJ2-3 for the parts outside the CDR3, the full variable domain is EPEVTQTPSHQVTQMGQEVILRCVPISNHLYFYWYRQILGQKVEFLVSFYNNEISEKSEIFDDQFSVERPDGSNFTLKIRSTKLEDSAMYFCASSLADTQYFGPGTRLTVL.

The CDR3 DNA reads TGTGCCACCTCGGAGGGCTATGGCTACACCTTC. Residues: CATSEGYGYTF. V usage is TRBV6-6 and J usage is TRBJ1-2; the D is unclear. CDR3 length equals 11 residues. Germline CDR1 reads MNHNY; CDR2 reads SVGAGI (reference sequence). The germline V and J ends were trimmed by 10 bases and 4 bases, with 10 bases remaining between them.

Details on this clone: An end of the junction does not agree with germline; a read error may underlie this. The gene calls are TRBV5-1 and TRBJ1-2; D is perhaps TRBD1 (6 bases). Germline lookup yields CDR1 SGHRS and CDR2 YFSETQ. The length of the CDR3 is 13 residues. CDR3 sequence (DNA): TGCGTCAGCAGCTCCACAGGGCCTTCTGGCTACACCTTC. It is translated as CVSSSTGPSGYTF.

The rearrangement joins TRBV6-5 to TRBJ2-1; D perhaps matches TRBD1 (6 bases). Trimming cost V 7 bases and J 10 bases, with 17 bases left between them. CDR1 is MNHEY, CDR2 SVGAGI, per germline. The length of the CDR3 is 13 residues. CDR3 DNA sequence: TGTGCCAGCAAGACCCCAGGGGTTCGGGAGCAGTTCTTC. Its translation is CASKTPGVREQFF.

V usage is TRBV5-1 and J usage is TRBJ1-6; 11 bases line up with TRBD1. V gave up 4 bases and J gave up 9 bases; unmatched junction bases: 6. The germline V gene has CDR1 SGHRS and CDR2 YFSETQ. The CDR3 is 15 amino acids. The CDR3 sequence is CASSPRTGGSSPLHF. The CDR3 DNA sequence: TGCGCCAGCAGCCCGAGGACAGGGGGCTCTTCACCCCTCCACTTT.

V is TRBV29-1 and J is TRBJ1-3; TRBD1 is a possible D gene (6 bases). Between the trimmed V and J ends, which lost 4 bases and 0 bases, there was a span of 7 bases. CDR1 and CDR2 (germline): SQVTM, ANQGSEA. This CDR3 has 13 residues. In DNA, the CDR3 is TGCAGCGTTGGGACAGACTCTGGAAACACCATATATTTT. Amino acid sequence: CSVGTDSGNTIYF.

This rearrangement joins TRBV11-2 to TRBJ2-7; a possible D gene is TRBD1 (6 bases). The germline V and J ends were trimmed by 1 base and 4 bases, with 11 bases remaining between them. The germline gives CDR1 SGHAT, CDR2 FQNNGV. This CDR3 has 14 amino acids. In nucleotides, the CDR3 is TGTGCCAGCAGCTTAGGGGGACATCGGTACGAGCAGTACTTC. Encoded protein: CASSLGGHRYEQYF.

CDR3 amino acids: CASSVREGTWEQYF. CDR3 coding DNA: TGTGCCAGCAGCGTAAGGGAGGGGACCTGGGAGCAGTACTTC. The chain links TRBV9 to TRBJ2-7; TRBD2 aligns across 7 bases. The junction had 8 bases not matched to a gene; V was cut back by 1 base and J by 7 bases. The V gene's germline CDR1 is SGDLS and CDR2 YYNGEE. CDR3 length: 14 residues.